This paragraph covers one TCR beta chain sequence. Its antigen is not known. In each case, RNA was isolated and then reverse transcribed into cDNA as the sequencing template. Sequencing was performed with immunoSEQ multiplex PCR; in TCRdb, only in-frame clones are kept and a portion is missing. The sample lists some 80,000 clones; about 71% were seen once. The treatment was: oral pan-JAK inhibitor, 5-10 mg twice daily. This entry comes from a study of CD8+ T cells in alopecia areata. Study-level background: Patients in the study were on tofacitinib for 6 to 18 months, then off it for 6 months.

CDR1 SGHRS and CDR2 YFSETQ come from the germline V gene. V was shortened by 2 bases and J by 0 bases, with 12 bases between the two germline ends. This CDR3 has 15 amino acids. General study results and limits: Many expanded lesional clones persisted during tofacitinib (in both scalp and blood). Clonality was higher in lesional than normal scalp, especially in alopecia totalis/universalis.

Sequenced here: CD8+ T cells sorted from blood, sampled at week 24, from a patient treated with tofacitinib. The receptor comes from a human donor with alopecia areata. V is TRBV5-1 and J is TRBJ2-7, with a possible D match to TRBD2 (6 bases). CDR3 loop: CASSLRRDLSYEQYF. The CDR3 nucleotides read TGCGCCAGCAGCTTAAGGCGGGACCTCTCCTACGAGCAGTACTTC.